The present entry profiles one T cell receptor (beta chain) with its context. These data come from a study of blood T cell repertoires in COVID-19. V was trimmed by 4 bases and J by 7 bases, leaving 16 bases between them. Per germline, CDR1 SGHAT and CDR2 FQNNGV. This CDR3 contains 14 residues. Per the original methods: Researchers report that nucleated cell counts were estimated from reference gene primer amplification. Libraries were prepared by immunoSEQ multiplex PCR; TCRdb keeps only in-frame clonotypes and omits some of them. V and J calls plus clone size are reproduced from that table; the DNA served to infer D and trimming. The sample lists under 45,000 clones, roughly 73% occurring once.

This TCR derives from a woman in her seventies with acute or convalescent COVID-19. The specimen sequenced was peripheral blood. V usage is TRBV11-2 and J usage is TRBJ1-2; possible D gene TRBD1, 5 bases. The CDR3 DNA sequence: TGTGCCAGCAGCTCCCTGCAGGGATATGGTGGCTACACCTTC. Its translation: CASSSLQGYGGYTF.